This T cell receptor (beta chain) was observed in a study of blood T cells in healthy people across ages. The use of a sample-barcoded 5' primer and a J-beta primer mix characterized a second PCR of about 7 to 12 cycles. TCRdb redid the calling of the 5' RACE reads with MiXCR, one entry per CDR3 protein. The sample gives some 890,000 distinct CDR3 sequences, 25% to 30% of which show up once; 9.5% to 13% is in the top ten. This CDR3 has 16 residues. V gave up 0 bases and J gave up 4 bases; unmatched junction bases: 8. Germline V gene lookup returns CDR1 SGHRS and CDR2 YFSETQ. The data were also submitted as part of a second study, on T cells of mothers and their children. That investigation notes: The study sampled a few healthy Caucasian mothers and their six children. Researchers report slightly higher, though non-significant, overlap in related mother-child pairs than in unrelated pairs.

The receptor comes from a woman between 40 and 55 years old in good health. The sample was blood. V usage is TRBV5-1 and J usage is TRBJ2-7; 9 bases line up with TRBD2. Written as DNA, the CDR3 is TGCGCCAGCAGCTTGGTACCTAGCGGGGCGCTGTACGAGCAGTACTTC. It encodes CASSLVPSGALYEQYF.